This T cell receptor beta chain is drawn from a study of blood T cell repertoires in COVID-19. The wider study: The origin of the acute and convalescent COVID-19 samples was the United States, Italy and Spain. T cells, B-cell-depleted T cells, or PBMCs provided the cDNA or gDNA that served as material.

Original processing notes: Reference gene primers were amplified, and this amplification served to estimate nucleated cell counts. Measured with immunoSEQ multiplex PCR; TCRdb has only the in-frame clones, and not every one. V and J calls plus clone size are reproduced from that table; the DNA served to infer D and trimming. Of 25,000 to 35,000 clones in the sample, around nine tenths were seen once. The receptor was derived from a man in his sixties or seventies with active or convalescent COVID-19. The sample was peripheral blood.

The CDR3 nucleotides read TGTGCCAGCCGACCCGGGACAGGGCCCTACGAGCAGTACTTC. It specifies CASRPGTGPYEQYF. V usage is TRBV19 and J usage is TRBJ2-7; the match to TRBD1 covers 9 bases. Germline trimming cut 9 bases from V and 2 bases from J; bases unmatched to any gene: 8. Germline CDR1 LNHDA, CDR2 SQIVND (reference sequence). This CDR3 has 14 residues.